Given below is one T cell receptor beta chain in context. The germline CDR1 and CDR2 sequences are SGHVS and FNYEAQ. Deletions cut 1 base from V and 0 bases from J, with 16 bases between. The CDR3 consists of 18 residues. These data originate in a study of T cell changes during pregnancy in multiple sclerosis. Produced via immunoSEQ multiplex PCR; TCRdb's table is partial and in-frame only. The sample yields around 96,000 clones, roughly 94% seen once. This TCR was sampled from a female donor in good health, enrolled as a control in a pregnancy study. The rearrangement uses TRBV7-6 and TRBJ1-3, with D possibly being TRBD1 (5 bases). Here the sequenced sample was peripheral blood, taken after pregnancy. The CDR3 DNA is TGTGCCAGCAGCTTAGGTACCAGAACAGGAAGCTCTGGAAACACCATATATTTT. It is translated as CASSLGTRTGSSGNTIYF.